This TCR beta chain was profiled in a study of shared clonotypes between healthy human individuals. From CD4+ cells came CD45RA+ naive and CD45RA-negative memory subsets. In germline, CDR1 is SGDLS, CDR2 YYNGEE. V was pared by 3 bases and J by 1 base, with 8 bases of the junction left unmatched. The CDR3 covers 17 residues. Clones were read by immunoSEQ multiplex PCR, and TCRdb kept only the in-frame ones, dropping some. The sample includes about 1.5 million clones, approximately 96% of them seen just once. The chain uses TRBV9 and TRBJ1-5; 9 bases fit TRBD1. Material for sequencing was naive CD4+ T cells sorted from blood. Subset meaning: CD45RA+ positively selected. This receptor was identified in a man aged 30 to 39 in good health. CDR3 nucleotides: TGTGCCAGCAGCGCGGGACAGGGACTTCACAGCAATCAGCCCCAGCATTTT. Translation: CASSAGQGLHSNQPQHF.